This T cell receptor beta chain was captured in a study of cytomegalovirus exposure and HLA in healthy donors. Study in general: A previous analysis identified 95 million to 140 million unique TCR beta sequences derived from some 170 million T cells.

The PCR had 60 Vbeta and 13 Jbeta primers. Sequenced by immunoSEQ multiplex PCR; TCRdb stores in-frame clones only, minus some. The data contain 150,000 to 200,000 clones, 77% of them singletons. Study-wide points: Researchers counted some 150 TCR beta chains as cytomegalovirus-associated. Immune exposure information available was restricted to CMV serostatus. Reported findings show TCR beta sequences accurately forecast HLA-A and HLA-B alleles in most subjects.

Note on this clone: The target antigen is unknown.

The TCR was taken from a young woman in good health and CMV-seronegative. The specimen sequenced was PBMCs.

In DNA form, the CDR3 reads TGCGCCAGCAGCCAACGCGGCGGCTACGAGCAGTACTTC. Translated, it gives CASSQRGGYEQYF. This chain links TRBV4-1 with TRBJ2-7; unclear D gene. This CDR3 spans 13 amino acids. V lost 2 bases and J 3 bases, leaving 8 bases between the germline ends. The germline V gene has CDR1 MGHRA and CDR2 YSYEKL.